A selection of T cell receptor beta chains follows, all from one sample in a study of CD8 T cells in ankylosing spondylitis. One entry per CDR3 protein results from TCRdb running MiXCR on the 5' RACE reads. Here the sample spans roughly 250,000 distinct CDR3 sequences, roughly a tenth being singletons. The sequenced sample was blood, either unsorted or a sorted T cell fraction (not recorded which). The receptor set was obtained from a male donor with ankylosing spondylitis or in good health (not recorded which). The CDR3 runs from the conserved cysteine through the conserved F or W. D genes are given only for firm matches. The listing skips clone size in some rows; elsewhere it reads once, few, many or a size class.

TRBJ2-1,TRBV29-1,13,-,-,TGCACCTTCTTCGGGACTGACTACAATGAGCAGTTCTTC,CTFFGTDYNEQFF
TRBJ2-1,TRBV12-3/TRBV12-4,17,TRBD2,few,TGTGCCAGCAGTTACCGACTAGCGGGACCTACTCACAATGAGCAGTTCTTC,CASSYRLAGPTHNEQFF
TRBJ1-4,TRBV11-3,16,-,few,TGTGCCAGCAGCTTTGGGCAGGGGTGGACTAATGAAAAACTGTTTTTT,CASSFGQGWTNEKLFF
TRBJ2-3,TRBV6-1,15,TRBD2,many,TGTGCCAGCAGTCGGGCGGGAGGGCCGAGAGATACGCAGTATTTT,CASSRAGGPRDTQYF
TRBJ2-1,TRBV29-1,14,-,many,TGCAGCGTACGGCTACGAGGACTACACAATGAGCAGTTCTTC,CSVRLRGLHNEQFF
TRBJ2-2,TRBV2,16,-,-,TGTGCCAGCAGTGTTTGGGGGGGCTCCAGCACCGGGGAGCTGTTTTTT,CASSVWGGSSTGELFF
TRBJ1-2,TRBV7-2,14,-,-,TGTGTCAGTAGCCCACAGGGTGGAGGCTATGGCTACACCTTC,CVSSPQGGGYGYTF
TRBJ1-1,TRBV20-1,15,-,many,TGCAGTGCTAGTCCCCGGGGGGCTTTTCGGACTGAAGCTTTCTTT,CSASPRGAFRTEAFF
TRBJ1-6,TRBV19,14,-,many,TGTGCCAGTAAGCTGAGCTCCTATAATTCACCCCTCCACTTT,CASKLSSYNSPLHF
TRBJ2-1,TRBV12-3/TRBV12-4,14,TRBD2,many,TGTGCCAGCAGGGCTAGCGGAATCTACAATGAGCAGTTCTTC,CASRASGIYNEQFF
TRBJ2-2,TRBV7-2,15,-,many,TGTGCCAGCAGCTTAGGCGGGGAACTGACCGGGGAGCTGTTTTTT,CASSLGGELTGELFF
TRBJ1-6,TRBV3-1,16,-,many,TGTGCCAGCACCCTAGTATCGCGGTTGGGTAATTCACCCCTCCACTTT,CASTLVSRLGNSPLHF
TRBJ2-4,TRBV6-1,15,-,-,TGTGCCAGCAGTGGGTCAGGTTGGGGGGCGAACATTCAGTACTTC,CASSGSGWGANIQYF
TRBJ2-1,TRBV20-1,15,-,-,TGCAGTGCTAGTAGCACTAGTTTAAGCTCGGATGAGCAGTTCTTC,CSASSTSLSSDEQFF
TRBJ2-1,TRBV10-3,21,TRBD2,many,TGTGCCATCAGTGAGTCGGGATCTATAGCGGGGGGCTATTCCTCCTACAATGAGCAGTTCTTC,CAISESGSIAGGYSSYNEQFF
TRBJ2-2,TRBV11-2,15,TRBD2,-,TGTGCCAGCAGCCCCACGACTAGCGCGGCCGGGGAGCTGTTTTTT,CASSPTTSAAGELFF
TRBJ2-1,TRBV12-3/TRBV12-4,16,TRBD1,few,TGTGCCAGCAGTTTCGGGACAGGGGGTTCCTACAATGAGCAGTTCTTC,CASSFGTGGSYNEQFF
TRBJ1-3,TRBV28,14,-,many,TGTGCCAGCAGGAGGGGGGTAAGAGGAAACACCATATATTTT,CASRRGVRGNTIYF
TRBJ2-5,TRBV5-1,16,TRBD1,many,TGCGCCAGCAGCTTGGCCAAGGGGGCACCAGGGGAGACCCAGTACTTC,CASSLAKGAPGETQYF